The following is a TCR beta chain sequence with its context. This clone is a singleton in its sample. The antigen this receptor binds is unknown. No base quality values were provided; no much bigger clone lies one nucleotide off. This CDR3 is also generated by other DNA sequences in the sample. The donors were healthy, HIV-negative adults who had no recently reported acute infections or vaccinations. All donors were Caucasian adults living in Nashville, Tennessee, USA. CD4+ T cells were enriched through magnetic negative selection, after which naive cells were positively selected on CD45RA and the remaining negative fraction served as the memory subset. After blood collection by leukapheresis, PBMCs were isolated using Ficoll-Histopaque density gradient centrifugation and then cryopreserved in the vapor phase of liquid nitrogen. Analytical flow cytometry was used to check the purity and quantity of each magnetically sorted T cell population. Genomic DNA was isolated from each sorted fraction and quantified by UV absorbance on a Nanodrop 2000c.

Using the deep immunoSEQ assay, TCR CDR3 regions were amplified from genomic DNA by multiplex PCR. Extracted genomic DNA from each cell subset was distributed evenly across all wells of several immunoSEQ 96-well plates, and each plate was treated as a replicate. For sorted subsets, about 220 ng of genomic DNA, equivalent to roughly 33,000 T cell genomes, went into each replicate PCR. Purified libraries were measured with a Qubit 3.0 fluorometer, size-checked on a Bioanalyzer 2100, and measured again with the KAPA Library Quantification kit. Each immunoSEQ 96-well plate was sequenced on its own single-read 150-cycle Illumina NextSeq 550 flow cell. Per the authors' processing: Because the immunoSEQ output held only junctional sequences and lacked quality scores, the filtering could not match the filtering applied to full-length reads. To assign V/J genes and CDR3, sequences were annotated against IMGT germline references using PyIR, a Python wrapper for IgBLAST v1.9. Reads with weak V/J assignments (E-value above 1e-6), missing CDR3, stop codons, out-of-frame junctions, or ambiguous translated residues were removed. V3J clonotypes were defined as sequences sharing the same inferred V gene, J gene, and CDR3 amino acid sequence. Percentage overlap between repertoires was computed as shared unique clonotypes divided by the size of the smaller repertoire. Richness of each repertoire was evaluated using RTK rarefaction, the Chao1 estimator, and Recon v2.1 estimates of unobserved clonotypes. OLGA was used to compute generation probabilities for all TCRbeta clonotypes that the gDNA method yielded from several donors. TCRdb provides this immuneACCESS table in a form limited to in-frame rearrangements. Some clones are lacking; in checked studies, under half of them reflect an unresolved V gene, and why the rest are absent is not known. D and trimming were read from the DNA, whereas the V and J calls and clone size are those reported in that table. Present in this sample are roughly 520,000 clones, more than 95% of which were seen just once. The ten largest clones add up to about 0.068% of the sample.

The germline V gene gives CDR1 as SGHRS and CDR2 as YFSETQ. The CDR3 runs 14 residues from the cysteine to the phenylalanine. Just CDR3 DNA is preserved here, 42 bases in frame from base 1. The germline V end is reduced by 4 bases and the J end by 2 bases; junction bases left unmatched: 4. The sample originates from a study of shared clonotypes between healthy human individuals (dated by TCRdb to between 2020 and 2021). Turning to the overall study: Three men and a couple of women, aged 18 to 49 years, made up the cohort. For each donor, three plates each were used for CD4 naive and CD4 memory, two plates were used for CD8 naive, and one plate was used for CD8 memory. To estimate repertoire size and how much clonotypes are shared between individuals, the study performed deep sequencing of blood TCR repertoires from about five healthy adults. To increase sequencing depth and limit assay-specific biases, different laboratories used diverse techniques to prepare libraries and sequence TCR repertoires. Leukapheresis yielded between about 0.94 and 9.5 billion PBMCs per donor. Beyond this particular receptor, the publication reports: Only blood was sampled, and tissue TCR repertoires likely differ from those in blood. Larger estimated clonotype richness was generally found for naive subsets than for memory subsets. Incomplete sequencing was indicated by rarefaction of sorted-subset datasets, despite the large sequencing depth. The genetic and exposure-history diversity represented was limited by the small number of donors. Sharing across a few donors was observed for approximately 5% of naive CD4, over 3% of naive CD8, about 2.5% of memory CD4, and 0.4% of memory CD8 clonotypes. Pairwise subsampling led to the expectation that sequencing depth would affect the degree of clonotype sharing among donors. Higher generation probabilities were observed for clonotypes shared by all four sorted-subset donors than for non-shared clonotypes.

The sequence is built from TRBV5-1 and TRBJ2-7; the junction holds 9 bases that match TRBD1. The sequence was obtained from a woman aged 30 to 39 in good health. The sample was naive CD4+ T cells sorted from blood. The cell subset or site label, read with the paper, signifies: CD45RA+ positively selected. The sequenced DNA is TGCGCCAGCAGCCGTGGACAGGGGACCTACGAGCAGTACTTC. Its coded protein is CASSRGQGTYEQYF.